This TCR beta chain was identified in a study of blood T cell repertoires in COVID-19. In the study overall: COVID-19 samples from acute and convalescent phases originated in the United States, Italy and Spain.

CDR3 length equals 17 residues. V shed 5 bases, J shed 1 base, and the junction held 9 bases outside the gene matches. Germline lookup yields CDR1 PRHDT and CDR2 FYEKMQ (reference sequence). Sequenced by immunoSEQ multiplex PCR; TCRdb stores in-frame clones only, minus some. Here the sample spans 100,000 or so clones, around 80% being singletons. This sequence originates from a woman aged 80 or over with acute or convalescent COVID-19. Sequences were obtained from peripheral blood. The V gene is TRBV13, the J gene TRBJ2-3, with 10 positions matching TRBD2. CDR3 DNA sequence: TGTGCCAGCAGCCCACCCCCCGGGACTAGCGGCACAGATACGCAGTATTTT. Amino acids: CASSPPPGTSGTDTQYF. The complete variable domain, with remaining parts taken from reference TRBV13 and TRBJ2-3, reads AAGVIQSPRHLIKEKRETATLKCYPIPRHDTVYWYQQGPGQDPQFLISFYEKMQSDKGSIPDRFSAQQFSDYHSELNMSSLELGDSALYFCASSPPPGTSGTDTQYFGPGTRLTVL.